This TCR beta chain was profiled in a study of blood T cells in healthy people across ages. The length of the CDR3 is 13 residues. Looked up from germline, CDR1 is MNHNY and CDR2 is SVGAGI (reference sequence). J lost 3 bases, V lost 4 bases, and 1 base had no gene match. With a J-beta primer mix and a sample-barcoded 5' primer, a second PCR ran about 6 to 11 cycles. TCRdb reprocessed the 5' RACE reads via MiXCR and lists one record per CDR3 protein. The repertoire has 580,000 or so distinct CDR3 sequences, roughly 43% of them found once; the top ten carry around 25%. The sample comprised blood. The J gene is TRBJ2-5, the V gene TRBV6-6, with 8 bases lining up with TRBD2. This clonotype was sampled from an older man in good health. CDR3 in DNA: TGTGCCAGCAGTTGGACTAGCAAAGAGACCCAGTACTTC. Amino acids: CASSWTSKETQYF.